The entry that follows covers one T cell receptor (beta chain) sequence. Its antigen is still unknown. The data stem from a study of T cell clonotyping in hematopoietic cell transplantation. Profiling relied on immunoSEQ multiplex PCR, and the TCRdb table lists in-frame clones only, not all of them. The data hold 15,000 to 20,000 clones, with over 75% observed a single time. The CDR3 consists of 14 residues. Germline V gene sequence: CDR1 MNHEY, CDR2 SMNVEV (reference sequence). The V end lost 2 bases, the J end lost 4 bases, and 12 bases lay between the germline ends. Study conclusions and caveats: Cells were unsorted, so CD4 and CD8 contributions were not separated. Recipient TCR diversity dropped after transplant; expanded clonotypes rose from day 30 to 180.

The chain couples TRBV27 to TRBJ2-7, with D perhaps matching TRBD2 (6 bases). The TCR originated in a woman aged 40 to 50 in good health. Some clones in this sample may be carry-over from other donors' samples. Sequenced input: peripheral blood mononuclear cells. This CDR3 reads CASSLTRDWYEQYF. Here the CDR3 DNA reads TGTGCCAGCAGTTTAACCCGGGACTGGTACGAGCAGTACTTC.